These T cell receptor beta chains were read from a single sample in a study of esophageal squamous cell carcinoma under preoperative chemotherapy. TCRdb reprocessed the PCR reads with MiXCR, giving one entry per CDR3 protein. The sample has roughly 20,000 distinct CDR3 sequences, about half seen once. This material was collected from a patient given preoperative chemotherapy. These receptors were collected from a human donor with esophageal squamous cell carcinoma. The donor label of this sample is uncertain. The CDR3 runs from the conserved cysteine through the conserved F or W. A D gene is named only where the DNA matches it firmly. Clone size is not always given. Where it is, it says once, few, many or a class for expanded clones.

d_gene	v_gene	j_gene	abundance	CDR3aa	CDR3nt
-	TRBV7-8	TRBJ2-7	-	CASSTPTKDRLSYEQYF	TGTGCCAGCAGCACCCCCACCAAGGACCGATTGAGCTACGAGCAGTACTTC
TRBD2	TRBV7-8	TRBJ2-3	-	CASSSVLAGLNEQYF	TGTGCCAGCAGCTCTGTACTAGCGGGGCTCAATGAGCAGTATTTT
-	TRBV11-1	TRBJ2-7	few	CASSLAGTNYEQYF	TGTGCCAGCAGCTTAGCTGGAACTAACTACGAGCAGTACTTC
TRBD2	TRBV6-1	TRBJ2-1	-	CASRILLAESSYNEQFF	TGTGCCAGCAGAATCCTCCTAGCGGAGAGCTCCTACAATGAGCAGTTCTTC
-	TRBV12-3/TRBV12-4	TRBJ2-3	-	CASSPRGRGADTQYF	TGTGCCAGCAGTCCCCGAGGCAGGGGTGCAGATACGCAGTATTTT
-	TRBV3-1	TRBJ2-2	-	CASSQDITGELFF	TGTGCCAGCAGCCAAGACATCACCGGGGAGCTGTTTTTT
TRBD2	TRBV7-9	TRBJ2-7	medium-sized	CASSDPSGEGGSYEQYF	TGTGCCAGCAGTGATCCTAGCGGGGAGGGTGGATCCTACGAGCAGTACTTC
-	TRBV7-2	TRBJ2-1	few	CASSPMFPGGTYYNEQFF	TGTGCCAGCAGCCCCATGTTCCCCGGCGGGACCTATTACAATGAGCAGTTCTTC
TRBD1	TRBV6-1	TRBJ2-3	-	CASRSTGGSTDTQYF	TGTGCCAGCAGGTCGACAGGGGGCAGCACAGATACGCAGTATTTT
TRBD1	TRBV6-1	TRBJ2-4	-	CASSPDRVAKNIQYF	TGTGCCAGCAGCCCCGACAGGGTTGCCAAAAACATTCAGTACTTC
TRBD1	TRBV7-8	TRBJ2-7	-	CASSLDRAEQYF	TGTGCCAGCAGCCTGGACAGGGCCGAGCAGTACTTC
TRBD2	TRBV5-6	TRBJ2-7	-	CATPGLNGRTRGSDEQYF	TGTGCCACCCCCGGCCTGAACGGGAGGACGCGAGGGTCCGATGAGCAGTACTTC
-	TRBV11-3	TRBJ2-3	few	CASSWTTSTDTQYF	TGTGCCAGCAGCTGGACTACTAGCACAGATACGCAGTATTTT
TRBD2	TRBV20-1	TRBJ2-3	-	CSARDRARLAGANPPETQYF	TGCAGTGCTAGAGATAGAGCCCGACTAGCGGGAGCGAACCCACCGGAGACGCAGTATTTT
-	TRBV6-5	TRBJ2-3	once	CASSWGFAGSTDTQYF	TGTGCCAGCAGTTGGGGATTCGCCGGCAGCACAGATACGCAGTATTTT
-	TRBV7-2	TRBJ2-1	few	CASSLERRFNEQFF	TGTGCCAGCAGCTTAGAACGGAGATTCAATGAGCAGTTCTTC
TRBD2	TRBV7-8	TRBJ2-1	many	CASSRGLAASSYNEQFF	TGTGCCAGCAGCCGGGGACTAGCGGCCAGCTCCTACAATGAGCAGTTCTTC
-	TRBV7-6	TRBJ2-7	many	CASSLGDSTYEQYF	TGTGCCAGCAGCTTAGGAGATTCCACCTACGAGCAGTACTTC
-	TRBV6-1	TRBJ2-1	-	CASSVTSGLTYNEQFF	TGTGCCAGCAGTGTGACCAGTGGGCTTACCTACAATGAGCAGTTCTTC
-	TRBV6-5	TRBJ1-1	-	CASSSQGRNTEAFF	TGTGCCAGCAGTTCCCAGGGGAGGAATACTGAAGCTTTCTTT
-	TRBV7-6	TRBJ2-5	-	CASSATWGGEETQYF	TGTGCCAGCAGCGCGACCTGGGGGGGCGAGGAGACCCAGTACTTC
TRBD2	TRBV10-3	TRBJ2-1	-	CAISPSGSSNEQFF	TGTGCCATCAGTCCTAGCGGGAGCAGCAATGAGCAGTTCTTC
-	TRBV7-2	TRBJ2-7	few	CASSYRRLDEQYF	TGTGCCAGCAGCTACCGACGCTTGGACGAGCAGTACTTC
TRBD2	TRBV27	TRBJ2-1	-	CASSHTSGSYNEQFF	TGTGCCAGCAGTCACACTAGCGGATCCTACAATGAGCAGTTCTTC
-	TRBV6-5	TRBJ1-2	many	CASSYSRAGNYGYTF	TGTGCCAGCAGTTACTCGAGGGCAGGGAACTATGGCTACACCTTC
TRBD2	TRBV7-3	TRBJ2-3	once	CASSLGSTSGSTDTQYF	TGTGCCAGCAGCTTAGGGTCGACTAGCGGGAGCACAGATACGCAGTATTTT
TRBD2	TRBV5-4	TRBJ2-3	few	CASSDGTSGTLRDTQYF	TGTGCCAGCAGCGACGGGACTAGCGGGACCCTGCGAGATACGCAGTATTTT
TRBD1	TRBV7-8	TRBJ1-5	once	CASSPTGFSQPQHF	TGTGCCAGCAGCCCGACAGGGTTCAGTCAGCCCCAGCATTTT
TRBD1	TRBV7-2	TRBJ2-3	-	CASSSRDRVGTDTQYF	TGTGCCAGCAGCTCCAGAGACAGGGTGGGAACAGATACGCAGTATTTT
-	TRBV12-5	TRBJ2-1	once	CASGLSHPQGTQFF	TGTGCTAGTGGTTTATCCCACCCCCAGGGGACCCAGTTCTTC
TRBD1	TRBV11-2	TRBJ2-7	-	CASSSISRTGGVQPYEQYF	TGTGCCAGCAGCAGCATCTCCCGGACAGGGGGCGTTCAACCCTACGAGCAGTACTTC
TRBD1	TRBV7-9	TRBJ2-3	few	CASSRTGYTDTQYF	TGTGCCAGCAGCAGGACAGGGTACACAGATACGCAGTATTTT
-	TRBV7-2	TRBJ2-7	-	CASGGRGGRGTETQYF	TGTGCCAGCGGGGGGCGCGGGGGCCGTGGCACAGAGACGCAGTACTTC
-	TRBV10-2	TRBJ2-7	many	CASSLGLVYEQYF	TGCGCCAGCAGCCTAGGGCTAGTCTACGAGCAGTACTTC
TRBD1	TRBV7-3	TRBJ2-1	-	CASSLDRQGRFSYNEQFF	TGTGCCAGCAGCTTAGATCGACAGGGCAGATTCTCCTACAATGAGCAGTTCTTC
-	TRBV2	TRBJ2-3	-	CASSEGRLLTSTDTQYF	TGTGCCAGCAGTGAGGGGAGACTCTTAACTAGCACAGATACGCAGTATTTT
-	TRBV12-3/TRBV12-4	TRBJ2-1	few	CASGTTYDNEQFF	TGTGCCAGTGGGACCACCTACGACAATGAGCAGTTCTTC
TRBD1	TRBV7-2	TRBJ2-1	few	CASSPGTAYNEQFF	TGTGCCAGCAGCCCCGGGACAGCCTACAATGAGCAGTTCTTC
-	TRBV7-3	TRBJ2-3	-	CASSFQGATDTQYF	TGTGCCAGCAGCTTCCAGGGAGCCACAGATACGCAGTATTTT
TRBD2	TRBV7-2	TRBJ2-7	-	CASSLARVGSGVSEQYF	TGTGCCAGCAGCTTAGCCCGAGTCGGTAGCGGGGTAAGCGAGCAGTACTTC
-	TRBV7-6	TRBJ2-2	-	CASSFAAVNTGKQFF	TGTGCCAGCAGCTTCGCGGCTGTTAACACCGGGAAGCAGTTTTTT
TRBD1	TRBV24-1	TRBJ2-2	-	CATSDADRGTSTGTQFF	TGTGCCACCAGTGATGCTGACAGGGGAACGAGCACCGGGACGCAGTTTTTT
-	TRBV10-1	TRBJ1-1	-	CASSAPGVARTEAFF	TGCGCCAGCAGTGCGCCAGGGGTGGCTCGCACTGAAGCTTTCTTT
TRBD1	TRBV18	TRBJ2-7	many	CASSPGQGLTYEQYF	TGTGCCAGCTCACCCGGACAGGGTCTTACATACGAGCAGTACTTC
-	TRBV11-2	TRBJ2-1	few	CASSLARDDEQFF	TGTGCCAGCAGCTTAGCCAGGGACGATGAGCAGTTCTTC
TRBD1	TRBV12-3/TRBV12-4	TRBJ2-5	few	CASTLDRGYNEQYF	TGTGCCAGCACCTTGGACAGGGGTTACAATGAGCAGTACTTC
-	TRBV11-1	TRBJ2-5	-	CASSLVGGTQYF	TGTGCCAGCAGCTTAGTGGGGGGGACCCAGTACTTC
-	TRBV11-1	TRBJ2-5	large	CASSLMLAGQETQYF	TGTGCCAGCAGCTTAATGTTGGCCGGGCAAGAGACCCAGTACTTC
-	TRBV7-2	TRBJ2-5	many	CASSLGSAGSQETQYF	TGTGCCAGCAGCTTAGGATCTGCGGGGTCACAAGAGACCCAGTACTTC
-	TRBV10-1	TRBJ2-3	few	CASSNNREADTQYF	TGCGCCAGCAGCAACAACAGGGAGGCAGATACGCAGTATTTT
-	TRBV7-2	TRBJ2-3	few	CASSSRRVGGDTQYF	TGTGCCAGCAGCTCCCGCCGAGTTGGGGGAGATACGCAGTATTTT
-	TRBV7-2	TRBJ2-3	-	CASSLSSSLFTDTQYF	TGTGCCAGCAGCTTATCTTCTTCCCTCTTCACAGATACGCAGTATTTT
-	TRBV7-9	TRBJ2-7	many	CASSFAGGPFYEQYF	TGTGCCAGCAGCTTCGCCGGTGGACCCTTTTACGAGCAGTACTTC
TRBD1	TRBV7-8	TRBJ2-5	-	CASRPWTGAETQNF	TGTGCCAGCAGGCCGTGGACAGGGGCGGAGACCCAGAATTTC
-	TRBV6-2/TRBV6-3	TRBJ2-7	medium-sized	CASSYSNRGSYEQYF	TGTGCCAGCAGTTACTCGAATCGAGGGAGCTACGAGCAGTACTTC
-	TRBV12-3/TRBV12-4	TRBJ2-1	-	CASSNRESSYNEQFF	TGTGCCAGCAGTAACAGGGAAAGCTCCTACAATGAGCAGTTCTTC
-	TRBV6-1	TRBJ1-4	-	CASSELGSSNEKLFF	TGTGCCAGCAGTGAACTAGGCAGTTCCAACGAAAAACTGTTTTTT
TRBD2	TRBV11-2	TRBJ2-5	-	CASSPTSGPQETQYF	TGTGCCAGCAGCCCGACTAGCGGGCCTCAAGAGACCCAGTACTTC
-	TRBV27	TRBJ2-1	-	CASSFWRLGDSYNEQFF	TGTGCCAGCAGTTTTTGGAGGCTCGGGGACTCCTACAATGAGCAGTTCTTC
-	TRBV7-2	TRBJ2-2	few	CASSSNRLAVNTGELFF	TGTGCCAGCAGCTCCAACCGGCTAGCAGTGAACACCGGGGAGCTGTTTTTT